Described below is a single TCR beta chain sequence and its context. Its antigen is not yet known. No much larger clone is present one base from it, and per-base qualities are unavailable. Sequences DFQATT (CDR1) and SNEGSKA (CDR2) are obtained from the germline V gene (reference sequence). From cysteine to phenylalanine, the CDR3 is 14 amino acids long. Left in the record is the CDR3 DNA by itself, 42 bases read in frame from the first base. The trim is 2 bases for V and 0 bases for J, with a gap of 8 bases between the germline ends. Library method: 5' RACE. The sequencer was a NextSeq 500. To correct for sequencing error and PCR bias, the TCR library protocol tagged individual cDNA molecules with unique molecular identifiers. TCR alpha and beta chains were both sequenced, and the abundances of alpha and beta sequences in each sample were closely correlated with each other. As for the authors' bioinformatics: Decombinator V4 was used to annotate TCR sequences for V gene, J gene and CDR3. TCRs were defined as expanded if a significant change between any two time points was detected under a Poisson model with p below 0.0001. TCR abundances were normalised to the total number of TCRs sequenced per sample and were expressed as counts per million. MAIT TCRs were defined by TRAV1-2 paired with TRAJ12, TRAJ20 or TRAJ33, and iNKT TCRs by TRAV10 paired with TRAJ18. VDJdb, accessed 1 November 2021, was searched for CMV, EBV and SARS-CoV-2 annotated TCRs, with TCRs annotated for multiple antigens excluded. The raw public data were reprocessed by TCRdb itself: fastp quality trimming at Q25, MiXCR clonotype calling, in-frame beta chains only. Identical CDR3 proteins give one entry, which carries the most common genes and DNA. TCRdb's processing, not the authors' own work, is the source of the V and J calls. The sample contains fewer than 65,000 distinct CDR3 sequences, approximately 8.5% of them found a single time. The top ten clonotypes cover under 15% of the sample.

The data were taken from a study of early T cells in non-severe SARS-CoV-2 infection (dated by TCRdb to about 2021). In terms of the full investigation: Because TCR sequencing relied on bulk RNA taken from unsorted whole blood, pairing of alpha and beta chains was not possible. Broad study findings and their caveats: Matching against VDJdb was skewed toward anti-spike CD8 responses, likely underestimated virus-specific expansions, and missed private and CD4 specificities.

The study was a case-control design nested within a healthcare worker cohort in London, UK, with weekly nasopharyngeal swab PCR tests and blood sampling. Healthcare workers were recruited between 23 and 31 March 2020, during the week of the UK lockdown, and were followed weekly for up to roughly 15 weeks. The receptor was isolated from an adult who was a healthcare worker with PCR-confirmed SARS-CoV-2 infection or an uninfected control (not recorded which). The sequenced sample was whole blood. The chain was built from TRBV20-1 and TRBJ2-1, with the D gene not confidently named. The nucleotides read TGCAGTGCTAGAACAGTCGACTCCTACAATGAGCAGTTCTTC. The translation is CSARTVDSYNEQFF.